This T cell receptor beta chain comes out of a study of cytomegalovirus exposure and HLA in healthy donors. Both 60 Vbeta primers and 13 Jbeta primers went into the PCR. The protocol was immunoSEQ multiplex PCR, while the TCRdb copy is restricted to in-frame clones and leaves out a portion. The sample contains about 140,000 clones, 70% of which appear only once. The CDR3 loop spans 15 amino acids. V lost 7 bases and J 7 bases, leaving 19 bases between the germline ends. Germline CDR1 is MNHNS and CDR2 is SASEGT. V gene TRBV6-1 combines with J gene TRBJ1-4, with a weak D call TRBD1 (6 bases). The origin of this receptor is a woman in her twenties or thirties in good health and CMV-seronegative. Sequencing was done on a sample of PBMCs. The DNA for the CDR3 is TGTGCCAGCAATGCCCTGGGACAATTGAGTGAAAAACTGTTTTTT. Translating it yields CASNALGQLSEKLFF.